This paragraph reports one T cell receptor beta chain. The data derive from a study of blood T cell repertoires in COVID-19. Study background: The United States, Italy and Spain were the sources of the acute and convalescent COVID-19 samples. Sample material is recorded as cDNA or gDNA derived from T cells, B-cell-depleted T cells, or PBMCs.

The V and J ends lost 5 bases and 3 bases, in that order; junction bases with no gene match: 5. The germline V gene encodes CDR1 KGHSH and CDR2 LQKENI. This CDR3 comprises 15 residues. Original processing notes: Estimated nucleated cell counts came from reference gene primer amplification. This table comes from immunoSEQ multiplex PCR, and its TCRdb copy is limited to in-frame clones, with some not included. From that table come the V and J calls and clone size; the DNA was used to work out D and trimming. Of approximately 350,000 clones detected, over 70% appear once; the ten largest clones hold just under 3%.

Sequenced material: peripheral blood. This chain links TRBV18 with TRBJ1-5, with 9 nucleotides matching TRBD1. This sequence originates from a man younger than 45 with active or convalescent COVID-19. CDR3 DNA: TGTGCCAGCTCAACGACAGGGGGGTACAATCAGCCCCAGCATTTT. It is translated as CASSTTGGYNQPQHF.